This T cell receptor (beta chain) originates from a study of technical replicates of blood from a handful of donors. The germline V gene has CDR1 LNHDA and CDR2 SQIVND (reference sequence). With 1 base removed from V and 3 bases from J, the gap between germline ends came to 5 bases. There are 13 residues in the CDR3. The data were produced by immunoSEQ multiplex PCR, yet TCRdb's version contains in-frame clones alone and is incomplete. The repertoire holds some 100,000 clones, with 96% as singletons. This chain joins TRBV19 and TRBJ2-3; D uncertain. The source material was T cells isolated from PBMCs. The clonotype was recovered from a human donor in good health. CDR3 bases: TGTGCCAGTAGTATAGGTTCGACAGATACGCAGTATTTT. This codes for CASSIGSTDTQYF.